The 27 T cell receptor beta chains given below trace back to one sample, sequenced in a study of T-cell reconstitution after alpha-beta-depleted transplantation in children. Unique molecular identifiers were incorporated into the prepared TCRbeta library. TCRdb fed the PCR reads into MiXCR, producing one record per CDR3 protein. The repertoire includes hundreds of thousands of distinct CDR3 sequences, over 10% of them detected once, and about 0.77% sits in the top ten. The material sequenced was PBMCs, taken before TCRalphabeta/CD19-depleted stem cell transplant. These receptors were collected from a girl aged 2-10 years with congenital amegakaryocytic thrombocytopenia, due to receive a stem cell transplant.

This clonotype came up many times. The chain uses TRBV28 and TRBJ2-5; 7 nucleotides agree with TRBD2. Unmatched junction bases numbered 9, after V lost 3 bases and J lost 5 bases. CDR1 MDHEN and CDR2 SYDVKM come from the germline V gene. This CDR3 region has 15 residues. The CDR3 bases are TGTGCCAGCAGTTTTTTTGGCGGGAGCGGGGAGACCCAGTACTTC. Translating gives CASSFFGGSGETQYF.

In this sample, this clonotype turned up a few times. The chain joins TRBV12-3 or TRBV12-4 to TRBJ2-5; possible D gene TRBD1, 5 bases. The CDR3 length is 13 residues. Trimming pared 2 bases from V and 10 bases from J, leaving 14 bases between. The chain's CDR3 is CASSLTGPAGQYF. The CDR3 coding sequence is TGTGCCAGCAGTTTAACAGGACCCGCAGGCCAGTACTTC.

This clonotype was recorded once. The junction differs from germline at one of its ends, possibly a read error. The chain uses TRBV11-2 and TRBJ2-7; no clear D. The CDR3 length is 14 residues. The V gene's germline CDR1 is SGHAT and CDR2 FQNNGV. The CDR3 region has the DNA TGTGCCAACAGCTTCCATCGTGAGAACTACGAGCAGTACTTC. This codes for CANSFHRENYEQYF. The whole variable domain, remainder taken from reference TRBV11-2 and TRBJ2-7, is EAGVAQSPRYKIIEKRQSVAFWCNPISGHATLYWYQQILGQGPKLLIQFQNNGVVDDSQLPKDRFSAERLKGVDSTLKIQPAKLEDSAVYLCANSFHRENYEQYFGPGTRLTVT.

This clonotype turned up a few times. CDR3 residues: CSVEGTGGYGEKLFF. Here the CDR3 DNA reads TGCAGCGTTGAAGGGACAGGGGGGTATGGCGAAAAACTGTTTTTT. The chain uses TRBV29-1 and TRBJ1-4, with TRBD1 identical over 10 bases. V lost 1 base and J lost 8; bases outside the gene matches: 7. The CDR3 covers 15 residues. Germline V gene data show CDR1 as SQVTM and CDR2 as ANQGSEA.

This clonotype has ten or more counts. The chain employs TRBV20-1 and TRBJ2-3, with 10 bases matching TRBD2. The CDR3 totals 14 residues. After removal of 5 bases from V and 4 bases from J, the junction contained 6 bases not matched to a gene. Germline V gene data show CDR1 as DFQATT and CDR2 as SNEGSKA (reference sequence). The CDR3 region is CSAALLAGADTQYF. The CDR3 nucleotides are TGCAGTGCTGCCCTTCTAGCGGGAGCAGATACGCAGTATTTT.

This clonotype was seen repeatedly, ten times or more. The V gene is TRBV5-1, the J gene TRBJ2-1; possible D gene TRBD2, 5 bases. This CDR3 has 15 amino acids. Looked up from germline, CDR1 is SGHRS and CDR2 is YFSETQ. Trimming left V 2 bases short and J 7 bases short, with 16 bases between. CDR3 amino acids: CASSLGLARANEQFF. As DNA, the CDR3 is TGCGCCAGCAGCTTAGGATTAGCGCGTGCGAATGAGCAGTTCTTC.

The J gene is TRBJ2-3, the V gene TRBV29-1; 10 bases match TRBD1. Trimming took 6 bases from V and 4 from J; bases not matched to a gene: 4. The germline gives CDR1 SQVTM, CDR2 ANQGSEA. The CDR3 loop spans 13 amino acids. The chain's CDR3 is CSVRDRGADTQYF. In DNA form, the CDR3 reads TGCAGCGTCCGGGACAGGGGCGCAGATACGCAGTATTTT.

This clonotype was counted between two and nine times. The chain couples TRBV5-1 to TRBJ2-7; 7 bases are shared with TRBD2. Germline values: CDR1 SGHRS, CDR2 YFSETQ. The CDR3 sequence is 16 residues long. Trimming cost V 0 bases and J 5 bases; bases outside gene matches: 11. Here the CDR3 reads CASSLALAVGVHEQYF. The CDR3 bases are TGCGCCAGCAGCTTGGCCCTAGCGGTCGGTGTCCACGAGCAGTACTTC.

This clonotype was counted many times. The chain is built from TRBV12-3 or TRBV12-4 and TRBJ2-2; TRBD2 matches at 13 bases. The CDR3 sequence is 16 residues long. J lost 7 bases, V lost 7 bases, and 9 bases had no gene match. Here the CDR3 reads CASTGLAGAQDGELFF. CDR3 nucleotides: TGTGCCAGCACCGGACTAGCGGGAGCTCAGGACGGGGAGCTGTTTTTT.

This clonotype occurred many times. One end of the junction fails to match germline, which may point to a read error. The rearrangement uses TRBV20-1 and TRBJ2-2; 10 bases are shared with TRBD2. The CDR3 length is 15 residues. Germline CDR1 reads DFQATT; CDR2 reads SNEGSKA (reference sequence). CDR3 coding DNA: TGCAGTGCTCGAGATGGTAGCGGGGGGACCGGGGAGCTGTTTTTT. This translates into CSARDGSGGTGELFF.

Many counts were recorded for this clonotype. The chain has TRBV12-3 or TRBV12-4 and TRBJ2-3; D remains unclear. Between the trimmed V and J ends, which lost 9 bases and 1 base, there was a span of 17 bases. The CDR3 is 15 amino acids. CDR3 DNA: TGTGCCAGTCGGGTTAACACCCGGGGCACAGATACGCAGTATTTT. Its protein product is CASRVNTRGTDTQYF.

The chain couples TRBV7-9 to TRBJ2-7; 7 bases map to TRBD2. The CDR3 contains 14 residues. The V segment lost 5 bases and the J segment 5 bases; nucleotides outside the gene matches: 9. The germline V gene encodes CDR1 SEHNR and CDR2 FQNEAQ (reference sequence). CDR3 DNA sequence: TGTGCCAGCAGCCAACCCATCGGGAGGAACGAGCAGTACTTC. Translation: CASSQPIGRNEQYF.

This clonotype was counted only a few times. V is TRBV20-1 and J is TRBJ2-2; 9 bases are a match to TRBD1. This CDR3 region has 16 residues. From germline, CDR1 is DFQATT and CDR2 SNEGSKA (reference sequence). V was pared by 0 bases and J by 3 bases, with 5 bases of the junction left unmatched. The CDR3 here is CSAREPGQGYTGELFF. CDR3 nucleotides: TGCAGTGCTAGAGAACCGGGACAGGGTTACACCGGGGAGCTGTTTTTT.

The chain carries TRBV7-2 and TRBJ2-1; 12 positions match TRBD2. Germline V gives CDR1 SGHTA, CDR2 FQGNSA. V gave up 6 bases and J gave up 16 bases; unmatched junction bases: 10. CDR3 length: 13 residues. CDR3 in amino acids: CASRPGLAGPIFF. The CDR3 DNA sequence: TGTGCCAGCAGACCCGGACTAGCGGGGCCTATTTTCTTC.

This chain uses TRBV20-1 with TRBJ1-1; D gene uncertain. Between the trimmed V and J ends, which lost 4 bases and 3 bases, there was a span of 6 bases. The length of the CDR3 is 11 residues. CDR1 DFQATT and CDR2 SNEGSKA come from the germline V gene (reference sequence). The CDR3 region is CSAKGDTEAFF. DNA of the CDR3: TGCAGTGCTAAGGGAGACACTGAAGCTTTCTTT.

Comment on this clonotype: A clone one base away is much larger, so this may be a read error. The rearrangement joins TRBV7-6 to TRBJ2-3; TRBD2 agrees at 9 bases. The ends lost 5 bases at V and 5 bases at J; junction bases unmatched: 8. The CDR3 is made up of 15 amino acids. Germline loops: CDR1 SGHVS, CDR2 FNYEAQ. CDR3 DNA: TGTGCCAGCAGCCTTAGCGGGAGCGCGTTAGATACGCAGTATTTT. The encoded protein is CASSLSGSALDTQYF.

This clonotype has a count of ten or more. This sequence joins TRBV10-3 and TRBJ2-5; 8 positions agree with TRBD1. The CDR3 runs to 13 residues. With V trimmed by 8 bases and J by 3 bases, 5 bases remained unmatched. Germline V gene lookup returns CDR1 ENHRY and CDR2 SYGVKD. CDR3 sequence (DNA): TGTGCCATCGCAAGGACAGGGAAAGAGACCCAGTACTTC. This sequence encodes CAIARTGKETQYF.

V usage is TRBV12-5 and J usage is TRBJ2-3; the D call may be TRBD1 or TRBD2 (5 bases each). The germline V gene encodes CDR1 LGHNT and CDR2 FRNRAP. V was clipped by 9 bases and J by 7 bases, with 17 bases between them. The CDR3 loop spans 13 amino acids. The CDR3 DNA reads as TGTGCTAGCCGATTTGTGGGGGTGAATACGCAGTATTTT. Residues: CASRFVGVNTQYF. The variable domain in full, completed from reference TRBV12-5 and TRBJ2-3, reads DARVTQTPRHKVTEMGQEVTMRCQPILGHNTVFWYRQTMMQGLELLAYFRNRAPLDDSGMPKDRFSAEMPDATLATLKIQPSEPRDSAVYFCASRFVGVNTQYFGPGTRLTVL.

This clonotype was counted at least ten times. Germline is not matched at one junction end, which may reflect a read error. The gene calls are TRBV12-3 or TRBV12-4 and TRBJ2-7, with TRBD2 matching over 9 bases. The CDR3 totals 14 residues. This chain's CDR3 is CASSHSGSSNEQYF. For the CDR3, the DNA is TGTGCCAGCAGTCATAGCGGGAGCTCCAACGAGCAGTACTTC.

A word on this clonotype: A much bigger clone sits one base away, suggesting this may be a read error. This chain links TRBV20-1 with TRBJ1-2; 9 bases are shared with TRBD1. The CDR3 runs 16 residues. CDR1 and CDR2 (germline): DFQATT, SNEGSKA (reference sequence). The CDR3 loop is CCARTGARVAGYGYTF. CDR3 bases: TGCTGTGCTAGGACAGGGGCGAGAGTTGCCGGCTATGGCTACACCTTC.

A few counts support this clonotype. The chain links TRBV10-3 to TRBJ2-7; no firm D call. Germline V gene lookup returns CDR1 ENHRY and CDR2 SYGVKD. There are 11 residues in the CDR3. V shed 2 bases and J shed 6 bases, with 5 bases lying between them. As DNA, the CDR3 is TGTGCCATCAGTGAGATCAGCGAGCAGTACTTC. Its protein product is CAISEISEQYF.

Here the CDR3 reads CASRSGPRTGELFF. The CDR3 coding sequence is TGTGCCAGCAGGTCGGGCCCGCGAACCGGGGAGCTGTTTTTT. The rearrangement links TRBV7-2 to TRBJ2-2; no firm D call. This CDR3 comprises 14 residues. Germline CDR1 and CDR2: SGHTA and FQGNSA. V was pared by 6 bases and J by 5 bases, with 13 bases between. The full variable domain, in which reference TRBV7-2 and TRBJ2-2 provide the parts outside the CDR3, is GAGVSQSPSNKVTEKGKDVELRCDPISGHTALYWYRQSLGQGLEFLIYFQGNSAPDKSGLPSDRFSAERTGGSVSTLTIQRTQQEDSAVYLCASRSGPRTGELFFGEGSRLTVL.

V and J are TRBV30 and TRBJ2-1; D call uncertain. V was cut by 0 bases and J by 4 bases, with 7 bases left in between. The CDR3 is made up of 13 amino acids. Germline V gives CDR1 GTSNPN, CDR2 SVGIG (reference sequence). CDR3 region: CAWSVHSYNEQFF. Here the CDR3 DNA reads TGTGCCTGGAGTGTACACTCTTACAATGAGCAGTTCTTC.

This clonotype has at least ten counts. The rearrangement links TRBV5-1 to TRBJ2-2; D is uncertain. The germline gives CDR1 SGHRS, CDR2 YFSETQ. V shed 6 bases and J shed 6 bases, with 18 bases lying between them. The CDR3 sequence is 15 residues long. The CDR3 here is CASKVDPNSAGELFF. DNA of the CDR3: TGCGCCAGCAAGGTTGACCCCAATTCCGCCGGGGAGCTGTTTTTT.

In this sample, this clonotype turned up many times. The rearrangement uses TRBV25-1 and TRBJ2-3; D perhaps matches TRBD2 (5 bases). Between the trimmed V and J ends, which lost 4 bases and 6 bases, there was a span of 11 bases. The CDR3 loop spans 13 amino acids. In germline, CDR1 is MGHDK, CDR2 SYGVNS. CDR3 nucleotide sequence: TGTGCCAGCAGTGTGGAGGCGCGGGATACGCAGTATTTT. Translation gives CASSVEARDTQYF.

This clonotype was counted ten times or more. The V and J genes are TRBV10-2 and TRBJ2-1; D perhaps matches TRBD2 (5 bases). The germline V and J ends were trimmed by 4 bases and 9 bases, with 16 bases remaining between them. The germline V gene has CDR1 WSHSY and CDR2 SAAADI. This CDR3 contains 14 residues. This CDR3 is CASSGISANGEQFF. In DNA form, the CDR3 reads TGCGCCAGCAGTGGGATTAGCGCGAACGGTGAGCAGTTCTTC.

The rearrangement joins TRBV7-3 to TRBJ2-2, with a tentative D call TRBD2 (6 bases). Trimming shortened V by 1 base and J by 6 bases, and 18 bases separated the two germline ends. Germline-derived CDR1 and CDR2 are SGHTA and FQGTGA. There are 17 residues in the CDR3. The CDR3 sequence: CASSLNPYRLESGELFF. CDR3 DNA: TGTGCCAGCAGCTTAAACCCCTATAGACTAGAGTCCGGGGAGCTGTTTTTT.